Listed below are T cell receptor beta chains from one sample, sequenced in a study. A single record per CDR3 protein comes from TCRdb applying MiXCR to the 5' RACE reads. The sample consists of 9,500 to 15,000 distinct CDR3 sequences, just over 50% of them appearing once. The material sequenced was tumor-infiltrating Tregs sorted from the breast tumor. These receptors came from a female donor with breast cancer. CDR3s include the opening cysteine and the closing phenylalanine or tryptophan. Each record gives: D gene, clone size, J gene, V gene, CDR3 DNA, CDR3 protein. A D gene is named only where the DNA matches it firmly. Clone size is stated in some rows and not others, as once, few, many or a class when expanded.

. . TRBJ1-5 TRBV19 TGTGCCAGTACCGGGGTGGTAGGTTCCCACGATCAGCCCCAGCATTTT CASTGVVGSHDQPQHF
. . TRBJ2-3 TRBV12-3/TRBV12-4 TGTGCCAGCAAGGCTGGGGCCACAGATACGCAGTATTTT CASKAGATDTQYF
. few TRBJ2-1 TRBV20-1 TGCAGTGCAAGACAGCTTGCTGAGCAGTTCTTC CSARQLAEQFF
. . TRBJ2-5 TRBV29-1 TGCAGCGTTGTGGGCCTTGGGGGGCTCGAGACCCAGTACTTC CSVVGLGGLETQYF
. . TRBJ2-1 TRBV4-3 TGCGCCAGCAGCCCCAGGCGGACCTCCTACAATGAGCAGTTCTTC CASSPRRTSYNEQFF
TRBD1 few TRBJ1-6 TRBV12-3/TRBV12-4 TGTGCCAGCAGTTTAGTGGGACAGGGCGGGACACCCCTCCACTTT CASSLVGQGGTPLHF
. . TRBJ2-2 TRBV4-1 TGCGCCAGCAGCCAGCCAAGTTCCGGGGAGCTGTTTTTT CASSQPSSGELFF
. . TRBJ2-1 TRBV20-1 TGCAGTGCTAGAGATGGCAGCGATGAGCAGCTCTTC CSARDGSDEQLF
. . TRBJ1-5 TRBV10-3 TGTGCCATCAGGGACATGAGCAATCAGCCCCAGCATTTT CAIRDMSNQPQHF
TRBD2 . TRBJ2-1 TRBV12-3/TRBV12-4 TGTGCCAGCATCCCCCATTCACTAGCGGGAACTGTTAATGAGCAGTTCTTC CASIPHSLAGTVNEQFF
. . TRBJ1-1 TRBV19 TGTGCCAGTAGTATACGCATGCTCAGGGCGAGAGGGACTGAAGCTTTCTTT CASSIRMLRARGTEAFF
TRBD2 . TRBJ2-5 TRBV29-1 TGCAGCACCATCCCGGGACTAGGAGAGACCCAGTACTTC CSTIPGLGETQYF
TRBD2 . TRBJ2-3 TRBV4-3 TGCGCCAGCAGCCAAGCCGGGACTAGCGGGGGACCCACGCAGTATTTT CASSQAGTSGGPTQYF
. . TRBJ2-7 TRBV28 TGTGCCAGCAGTCCCGGGGGTACACAGTACTTC CASSPGGTQYF
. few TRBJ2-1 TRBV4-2 TGTGCCAGCAGCCAAAACAATGAGCAGTTCTTC CASSQNNEQFF
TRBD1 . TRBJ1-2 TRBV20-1 TGCAGTGCTTTAAACCGGGACAGAGGAGTGGGTAACTATGGCTACACCTTC CSALNRDRGVGNYGYTF
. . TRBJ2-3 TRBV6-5 TGTGCCAGCAGTTACTCGTTCAGGGGAGGGGGCACAGATACGCAGTATTTT CASSYSFRGGGTDTQYF
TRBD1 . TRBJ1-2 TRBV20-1 TGCAGTGCTAGAGATCTCGGGACAGGGATAGCTAACTATGGCTACACCTTC CSARDLGTGIANYGYTF
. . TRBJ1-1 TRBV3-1 TGTGCCAGCAGCCCCGAACAGGGAGAAGCTTTCTTT CASSPEQGEAFF
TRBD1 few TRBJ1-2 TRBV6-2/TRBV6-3 TGTGCCAGCAGTAGAAGTAGAAGGACAGGGGGGGACAGCTATGGCTACACCTTC CASSRSRRTGGDSYGYTF
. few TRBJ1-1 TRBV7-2 TGTGCCAGCAGCTTACCAGGGAGGGTTAACACTGAAGCTTTCTTT CASSLPGRVNTEAFF
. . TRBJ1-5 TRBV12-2 TGTGCAAGTCGCTCTATAAACAGGGGAGGAAGGAACGATCAGCCCCAGCATTTT CASRSINRGGRNDQPQHF
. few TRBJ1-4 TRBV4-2 TGTGCCAGCAGCCAAGTAATTGGGATTAATGAAAAACTGTTTTTT CASSQVIGINEKLFF
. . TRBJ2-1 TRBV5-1 TGCGCCAGCAGCCTAAGAGCTACCTCCTACAATGAGCAGTTCTTC CASSLRATSYNEQFF
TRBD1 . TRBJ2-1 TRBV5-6 TGTGCCAGCAGCTCACAGGGGATGCACCCTATTTACAATGAGCAGTTCTTC CASSSQGMHPIYNEQFF
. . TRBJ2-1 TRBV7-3 TGTGCCAGCAGCTTGGGCCTTCGGGGTGGTGAGCAGTTCTTC CASSLGLRGGEQFF
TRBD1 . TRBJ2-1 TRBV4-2 TGTGCCAGCAGCCAAGAACAGGGGGCGAGGAATGAGCAGTTCTTC CASSQEQGARNEQFF
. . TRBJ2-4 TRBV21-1 TGTGCCAGCCCAAAAAACATTCAGTACTTC CASPKNIQYF
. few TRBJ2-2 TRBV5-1 TGCGCCAGCAGCACAAAGACTAGTCACAACACCGGGGAGCTGTTTTTT CASSTKTSHNTGELFF
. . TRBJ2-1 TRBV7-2 TGTGCCAGCAGCTTAATACAGCACTCCTACAATGAGCAGTTCTTC CASSLIQHSYNEQFF
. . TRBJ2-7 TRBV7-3 TGTGCCAGCAGTTCCGTAGGGGGGAGCTACGAGCAGTACTTC CASSSVGGSYEQYF
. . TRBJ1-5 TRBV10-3 TGTGCCGTAAGGGGGGAGGGAAGCAATCAGCCCCAGCATTTT CAVRGEGSNQPQHF
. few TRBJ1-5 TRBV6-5 TGTGCCAGCAGTTACTCCGGGGGCGAGAGCGCGTTTCAGAGCAATCAGCCCCAGCATTTT CASSYSGGESAFQSNQPQHF
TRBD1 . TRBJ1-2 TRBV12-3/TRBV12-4 TGTGCCAGCAGAGCTTCCGGGACAGGGGGCGGCTACACCTTC CASRASGTGGGYTF
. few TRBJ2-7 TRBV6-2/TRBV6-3 TGTGCCAGCCCGAAGGAGACAGGATCCTTCTTCTACGAGCAGTACTTC CASPKETGSFFYEQYF
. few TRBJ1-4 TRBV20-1 TGCAGTGCTAGACCCCCGGGGGCTAATGAAAAACTGTTTTTT CSARPPGANEKLFF
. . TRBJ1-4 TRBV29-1 TGCAGCGTGGGACGGACCACTAATGAAAAACTGTTTTTT CSVGRTTNEKLFF
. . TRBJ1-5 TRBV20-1 TGCAGTGCCAACCCCGTGTTCAGGGAGCAGCCCCAGCATTTT CSANPVFREQPQHF
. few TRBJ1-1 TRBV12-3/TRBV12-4 TGTGCCAGCAGAGCACAGGGTGCCAACACTGAAGCTTTCTTT CASRAQGANTEAFF
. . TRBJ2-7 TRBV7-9 TGTGCCAGCAGCTTAGCGGGGAGGTTCGAGCAGTACTTC CASSLAGRFEQYF
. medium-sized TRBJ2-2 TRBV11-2 TGTGCCAGCAGCTTCGGACAGAACACCGGGGAGCTGTTTTTT CASSFGQNTGELFF
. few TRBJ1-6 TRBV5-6 TGTGCCAGCAGCTTAGCGGGGGGACGTCGCTATAATTCACCCCTCCACTTT CASSLAGGRRYNSPLHF
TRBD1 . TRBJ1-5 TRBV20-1 TGCAGTGCTACCGGGACAGCTAGCAATCAGCCCCAGCATTTT CSATGTASNQPQHF
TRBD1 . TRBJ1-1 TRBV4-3 TGCGCCAGCAGCCAAGATCAGGGGGCGAGCACTGAAGCTTTCTTT CASSQDQGASTEAFF
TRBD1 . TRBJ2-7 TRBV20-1 TGCAGTGCTATAGAGACAGGGAACCCCTACGAGCAGTACTTC CSAIETGNPYEQYF
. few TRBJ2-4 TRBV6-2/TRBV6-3 TGTGCCAGCAGTTACACGTCTCAAAACATTCAGTACTTC CASSYTSQNIQYF
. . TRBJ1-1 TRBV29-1 TGCAGCGTTATCGTGAACGACGGCACTGAAGCTTTCTTT CSVIVNDGTEAFF
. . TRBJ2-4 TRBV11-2 TGTGCCAGCAGCTTAGGGGACGCCAAAAACATTCAGTACTTC CASSLGDAKNIQYF
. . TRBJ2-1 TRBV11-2 TGTGCCAGCAGCTTAGATCCCGTGGTAAATGAGCAGTTCTTC CASSLDPVVNEQFF
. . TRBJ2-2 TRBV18 TGTGCCAGCTCACCAGAACCGACAGGCGGTTCGTTCACCGGGGAGCTGTTTTTT CASSPEPTGGSFTGELFF
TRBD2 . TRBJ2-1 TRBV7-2 TGTGCCAGCAGCGGGGCGGGGACTAGCGGGTTTTCCTACAATGAGCAGTTCTTC CASSGAGTSGFSYNEQFF